A single sample is the source of the 10 T cell receptor beta chains below, sequenced in a study of T cells expressing NK-cell markers. TCRdb re-called the 5' RACE reads and catalogs CDR3 proteins one per entry, DNA excluded. In all, the sample yields a few hundred thousand distinct CDR3 sequences. Source material: blood T cells: a sorted CD56 or NKG2C T cell subset, CD4+ or CD8+ T cells, or bulk PBMC T cells (not recorded which). The origin of the receptors is a woman in her forties or fifties in good health.

This chain links TRBV18 with TRBJ2-6. CDR1 and CDR2 (germline): KGHSH, LQKENI. There are 16 residues in the CDR3. CDR3: CASSPPRRSGANVLTF.

The rearrangement uses TRBV7-9 and TRBJ2-5; TCRdb's D call, TRBD1, is unchecked because there is no DNA. The CDR3 totals 14 residues. Germline V gene lookup returns CDR1 SEHNR and CDR2 FQNEAQ (reference sequence). The CDR3 spells CASRPQTLSETQYF.

This sequence joins TRBV20-1 and TRBJ2-3; TCRdb proposes TRBD1, but this gene call is untestable without DNA. There are 15 residues in the CDR3. Germline values: CDR1 DFQATT, CDR2 SNEGSKA (reference sequence). CDR3 amino acids: CSARDRGRGTDTQYF.

The chain couples TRBV7-9 to TRBJ2-3; absent DNA, TCRdb's TRBD2 call cannot be checked. CDR1 is SEHNR, CDR2 FQNEAQ, per germline (reference sequence). The CDR3 totals 13 residues. The CDR3 loop is CASSKAGTPTQYF.

The chain has TRBV2 and TRBJ2-7; TCRdb outputs TRBD2, but without DNA this stays unchecked. This CDR3 contains 13 residues. CDR1 and CDR2 (germline): SNHLY, FYNNEI. CDR3 sequence: CASSEGGTSKQYF.

CDR3 sequence reads: CASSRTRSRGNEQFF. The chain combines TRBV7-6 with TRBJ2-1; the TRBD1 assignment by TCRdb is unverifiable without DNA. Germline CDR1 SGHVS, CDR2 FNYEAQ. The CDR3 has 15 residues.

The V and J genes are TRBV3-1 and TRBJ1-1; TCRdb's D call of TRBD1 is untestable without DNA. The CDR3 runs to 14 residues. Germline V CDR1 and CDR2: LGHDT, YNNKEL (reference sequence). The CDR3 spells CASSQKGGDTEAFF.

The V and J genes are TRBV30 and TRBJ1-3; TCRdb calls TRBD1, which cannot be checked without DNA. The CDR3 consists of 16 residues. Germline V gene sequence: CDR1 GTSNPN, CDR2 SVGIG (reference sequence). CDR3: CAWSVLPRNSGNTIYF.

The chain employs TRBV20-1 and TRBJ1-2; with no DNA, the TCRdb D assignment of TRBD1 cannot be verified. Germline V lookup: CDR1 DFQATT, CDR2 SNEGSKA (reference sequence). The CDR3 runs to 14 residues. This CDR3 reads CSARRGQAAYGYTF.

The genes are TRBV2 and TRBJ2-4; TCRdb names TRBD1, which stays unverified in the absence of DNA. The CDR3 runs to 15 residues. The germline gives CDR1 SNHLY, CDR2 FYNNEI. This CDR3 reads CASTEAQWGKNIQYF.